This TCR beta chain was retrieved from a study of metastatic and nonmetastatic thyroid tumors. No patient received treatment before thyroid surgery. Trimming stripped 7 bases from V and 0 bases from J, with 19 bases between. CDR3 length: 17 amino acids. Germline assignment: CDR1 GTSNPN and CDR2 SVGIG (reference sequence). TCRdb re-analyzed the PCR reads using MiXCR. The table lists about 33,000 clones, over 15% of them singletons, with approximately 4.8% in the top ten. Many counts were recorded for this clone. The sequence derives from a female donor with papillary thyroid cancer or a benign thyroid nodule (not recorded which). Some clones in this sample may be carry-over from other donors' samples. Sequenced: blood. This chain uses TRBV30 with TRBJ1-6; maybe TRBD1 (5 bases). The CDR3 DNA reads as TGTGCCTCCACCTCGAGCCGGACAAGCTCCTATAATTCACCCCTCCACTTT. Its translation: CASTSSRTSSYNSPLHF.